The 18 T cell receptor beta chains listed next were all sequenced from one sample in a study of blood T cells in healthy people across ages. For the second PCR, which ran for 7 to 11 cycles, a sample-barcoded 5' primer and a J-beta primer mix were used. TCRdb reprocessed the 5' RACE reads with MiXCR, giving one entry per CDR3 protein. The sample shows over 950,000 distinct CDR3 sequences, roughly 51% of them seen only once. The sample comprised blood. Receptors originate from a woman in her fifties or sixties in good health.

This sequence joins TRBV7-3 and TRBJ2-5, with 7 bases matching TRBD2. The CDR3 covers 16 residues. Looked up from germline, CDR1 is SGHTA and CDR2 is FQGTGA. The J segment lost 3 bases and the V segment lost 1 base, leaving 8 bases of the junction unmatched. The CDR3, as DNA: TGTGCCAGCAGCTTAAGTGGGGGGGACTCCGAAGAGACCCAGTACTTC. Protein product: CASSLSGGDSEETQYF.

Points on this clonotype: One junction end does not reproduce the germline sequence, and a read error may be involved. The chain is built from TRBV12-3 or TRBV12-4 and TRBJ2-3; D is unclear. The CDR3 sequence is 15 residues long. This CDR3 reads CASSWSEASTDAQYF. The CDR3, as DNA: TGTGCCAGCAGTTGGAGCGAAGCCAGCACAGATGCGCAGTATTTT.

The chain joins TRBV12-3 or TRBV12-4 to TRBJ2-1, with TRBD2 matching 11 bases. Trimming cost V 6 bases and J 4 bases; bases outside gene matches: 14. CDR3 size: 18 residues. The CDR3 DNA is TGTGCCAGCAGGTCAGGGACTAGCGGAATTCAAAGATACAATGAGCAGTTCTTC. This codes for CASRSGTSGIQRYNEQFF.

The J gene is TRBJ2-7, the V gene TRBV10-3; TRBD1 is a possible D gene (5 bases). The J call is doubtful: the DNA matches TRBJ2-5 better. The CDR3 totals 15 residues. CDR1 and CDR2 (germline): ENHRY, SYGVKD. The CDR3 region is CAISPRPQGRETQYF. Written as DNA, the CDR3 is TGTGCCATCAGTCCCCGGCCCCAGGGAAGGGAGACCCAGTACTTC.

The rearrangement uses TRBV29-1 and TRBJ2-5; D call uncertain. With 4 bases removed from V and 9 bases from J, the gap between germline ends came to 18 bases. The CDR3 spans 13 residues. Germline-derived CDR1 and CDR2 are SQVTM and ANQGSEA. The CDR3 nucleotides are TGCAGCGTTGGATTCGCCTCGATGGGGTCCCAGTACTTC. Protein sequence: CSVGFASMGSQYF.

This clonotype has just a few counts. The chain carries TRBV2 and TRBJ2-5; D not certain. CDR3 size: 13 residues. The V and J ends lost 3 bases and 4 bases respectively, with 9 bases between them. CDR1 is SNHLY, CDR2 FYNNEI, per germline. In nucleotides, the CDR3 is TGTGCCAGCAGTGACTTGGGTTTAGAGACCCAGTACTTC. It is translated as CASSDLGLETQYF.

The chain uses TRBV10-3 and TRBJ2-5, with TRBD1 identical over 7 bases. The CDR3 length is 12 residues. V was pared by 10 bases and J by 3 bases, with 5 bases of the junction left unmatched. CDR1 and CDR2 from the germline V gene are ENHRY and SYGVKD. The CDR3 here is CATQTGEETQYF. CDR3 DNA sequence: TGTGCCACTCAAACAGGGGAAGAGACCCAGTACTTC.

In its sample, this clonotype was seen a few times. The chain employs TRBV27 and TRBJ2-1; D is possibly TRBD1 (6 bases). Germline V gives CDR1 MNHEY, CDR2 SMNVEV (reference sequence). This CDR3 contains 13 residues. V was shortened by 5 bases and J by 4 bases, with 9 bases between the two germline ends. The CDR3 DNA reads TGTGCCAGCAGTCACAGGGCATACAATGAGCAGTTCTTC. Translation gives CASSHRAYNEQFF.

The table lists this clonotype with a few counts. This chain uses TRBV18 with TRBJ2-4; 11 bases line up with TRBD2. Germline V gene sequence: CDR1 KGHSH, CDR2 LQKENI. The CDR3 loop spans 16 amino acids. J gave up 0 bases and V 8 bases, and 6 bases lay outside the gene matches. CDR3 sequence reads: CASVGLADLAKNIQYF. In DNA, the CDR3 is TGTGCCAGCGTGGGACTAGCGGATCTAGCCAAAAACATTCAGTACTTC.

The J gene is TRBJ2-5, the V gene TRBV9; 7 nucleotides agree with TRBD1. V shed 4 bases, J shed 5 bases, and the junction held 11 bases outside the gene matches. The CDR3 extends over 15 amino acids. In germline, CDR1 is SGDLS, CDR2 YYNGEE. In DNA, the CDR3 is TGTGCCAGCAGCAAACCAGGGGGAGAAGTGGAGACCCAGTACTTC. Translating gives CASSKPGGEVETQYF. Looking up the rest from reference TRBV9 and TRBJ2-5 gives the full variable domain: DSGVTQTPKHLITATGQRVTLRCSPRSGDLSVYWYQQSLDQGLQFLIQYYNGEERAKGNILERFSAQQFPDLHSELNLSSLELGDSALYFCASSKPGGEVETQYFGPGTRLLVL.

The J gene is TRBJ1-1, the V gene TRBV20-1, with TRBD1 as a possible D gene (5 bases). V was shortened by 3 bases and J by 0 bases, with 14 bases between the two germline ends. CDR1 and CDR2 (germline): DFQATT, SNEGSKA (reference sequence). This CDR3 spans 15 amino acids. This chain's CDR3 is CSASRDGTVNTEAFF. CDR3 coding DNA: TGCAGTGCTAGCCGGGACGGTACCGTGAACACTGAAGCTTTCTTT.

This clonotype has a handful of counts. CDR3: CSASRKKGEKLFF. The DNA for the CDR3 is TGCAGTGCTAGTCGGAAAAAGGGGGAAAAACTGTTTTTT. The chain is built from TRBV20-1 and TRBJ1-4; maybe TRBD1 (5 bases). V lost 3 bases and J 8 bases, leaving 13 bases between the germline ends. In germline, CDR1 is DFQATT, CDR2 SNEGSKA (reference sequence). This CDR3 contains 13 residues.

V usage is TRBV29-1 and J usage is TRBJ2-1; no definite D call. The CDR3 length is 12 residues. Trimming removed 4 bases from V and 4 bases from J, with 8 bases in between. CDR1 SQVTM and CDR2 ANQGSEA come from the germline V gene. Here the CDR3 reads CSVGAAYNEQFF. The CDR3 DNA is TGCAGCGTTGGCGCGGCGTACAATGAGCAGTTCTTC.

This clonotype was recorded a few times. The rearrangement joins TRBV12-3 or TRBV12-4 to TRBJ2-7, with 7 bases lining up with TRBD1. This CDR3 has 17 amino acids. V lost 2 bases and J lost 2; bases outside the gene matches: 12. CDR3 residues: CASSLKEGQGVTYEQYF. CDR3 nucleotide sequence: TGTGCCAGCAGTTTAAAAGAAGGGCAGGGGGTGACCTACGAGCAGTACTTC.

This clonotype was detected only a few times. The J gene is TRBJ2-7, the V gene TRBV15; TRBD2 might be the D (5 bases). CDR1 and CDR2 (germline): LNHNV, YYDKDF (reference sequence). V lost 7 bases and J 0 bases, leaving 13 bases between the germline ends. The CDR3 runs to 14 residues. CDR3 amino acids: CATKLDLFSYEQYF. CDR3 nucleotides: TGTGCCACCAAGTTGGACTTATTCTCCTACGAGCAGTACTTC.

The chain is built from TRBV29-1 and TRBJ2-2, with 8 positions matching TRBD2. The V and J ends lost 4 bases and 7 bases, in that order; junction bases with no gene match: 5. The CDR3 consists of 13 residues. CDR1 SQVTM and CDR2 ANQGSEA come from the germline V gene. CDR3 protein: CSVGREGGGELFF. The CDR3, as DNA: TGCAGCGTTGGTCGGGAGGGCGGCGGGGAGCTGTTTTTT.

This clonotype has at least ten counts. This chain uses TRBV29-1 with TRBJ2-7; D might be TRBD2 (6 bases). The CDR3 is 14 amino acids. Germline V lookup: CDR1 SQVTM, CDR2 ANQGSEA. The CDR3: CTLTLAEEGYEQYF. For the CDR3, the DNA is TGCACCCTAACCCTGGCGGAGGAGGGGTACGAGCAGTACTTC.

The table lists this clonotype with a few counts. The rearrangement joins TRBV12-3 or TRBV12-4 to TRBJ2-4; D remains unclear. The J call is in doubt because the DNA end fits TRBJ2-7 better. CDR3 length: 12 amino acids. In DNA form, the CDR3 reads TGTGCCAGCAGTTTACACCTCGGCGAGCAGTACTTC. Protein: CASSLHLGEQYF.